This T cell receptor beta chain was sequenced in a study of blood T cell repertoires in COVID-19. Study summary: Acute-phase and convalescent COVID-19 samples originated in the United States, Italy and Spain.

Germline-derived CDR1 and CDR2 are SEHNR and FQNEAQ (reference sequence). Trimming removed 1 base from V and 8 bases from J, with 9 bases in between. This CDR3 region has 14 residues. The protocol was immunoSEQ multiplex PCR, while the TCRdb copy is restricted to in-frame clones and leaves out a portion. The sample has approximately 250,000 clones, around 88% seen once. Sequences were obtained from PBMCs or T cells enriched from blood (not recorded which). The V gene is TRBV7-9, the J gene TRBJ1-6; D unclear. The clonotype originates from a woman aged 25 to 39 who had recovered from COVID-19. The CDR3 bases are TGTGCCAGCAGCTTAGAGAACAATTATTCACCCCTCCACTTT. Translated: CASSLENNYSPLHF.